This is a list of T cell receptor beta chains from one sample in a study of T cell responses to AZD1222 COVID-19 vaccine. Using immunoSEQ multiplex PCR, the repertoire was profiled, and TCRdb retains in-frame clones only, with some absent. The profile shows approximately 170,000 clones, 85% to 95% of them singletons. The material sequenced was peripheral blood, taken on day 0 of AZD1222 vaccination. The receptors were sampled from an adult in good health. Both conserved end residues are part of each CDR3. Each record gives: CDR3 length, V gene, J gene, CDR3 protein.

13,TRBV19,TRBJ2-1,CASSVLAVNEQFF
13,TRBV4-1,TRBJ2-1,CASSQDRVDEQFF
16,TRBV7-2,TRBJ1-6,CASSSGTGYGDSPLHF
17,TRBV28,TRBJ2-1,CASNPSPGIRGRDEQFF
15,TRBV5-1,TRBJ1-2,CASSGTDRGEDGYTF
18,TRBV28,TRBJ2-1,CASSLYGGTSGRKNEQFF
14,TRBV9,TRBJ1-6,CASSAIQSNSPLHF
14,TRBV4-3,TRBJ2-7,CASSQSTGTYEQYF
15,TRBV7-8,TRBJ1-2,CASSRRAQGAFGYTF
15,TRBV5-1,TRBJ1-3,CASSLTPEGGNTIYF
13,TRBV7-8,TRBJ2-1,CASRHNTGPEQFF
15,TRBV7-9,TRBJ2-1,CASSKRTSGRNEQFF
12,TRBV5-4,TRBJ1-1,CASRRWNTEAFF
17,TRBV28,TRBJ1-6,CASSQPSRGRYNSPLHF
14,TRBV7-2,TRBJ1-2,CASSSGGTGVGYTF
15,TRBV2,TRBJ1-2,CASSGLSGVESGYTF
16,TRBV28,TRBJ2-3,CASSPLRTSVTDTQYF
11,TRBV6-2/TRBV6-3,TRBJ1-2,CASSDNYGYTF
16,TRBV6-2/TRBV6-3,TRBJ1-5,CASSYHRTGGNQPQHF
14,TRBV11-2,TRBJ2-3,CASSRLLRTDTQYF
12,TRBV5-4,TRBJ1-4,CASSRAGEKLFF
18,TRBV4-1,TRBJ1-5,CASSSFDFGRNSNQPQHF
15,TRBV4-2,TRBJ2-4,CASSSRALAKNIQYF
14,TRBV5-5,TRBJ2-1,CASSSRDRSDEQFF
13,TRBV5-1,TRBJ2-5,CASSLAGGETQYF
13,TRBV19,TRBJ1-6,CASSILGDSPLHF
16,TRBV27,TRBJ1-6,CASSLGYKGLNSPLHF
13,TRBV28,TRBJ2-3,CASSSSGTDTQYF
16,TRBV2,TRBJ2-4,CASSEAGGLAKNIQYF
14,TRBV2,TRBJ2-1,CASSEARKGFEQFF
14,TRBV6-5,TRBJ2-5,CASSRNVGGETQYF
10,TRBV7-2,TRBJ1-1,CASSFTEAFF
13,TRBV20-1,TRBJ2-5,CSASQPPSETQYF
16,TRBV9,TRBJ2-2,CASSPESGGNTGELFF
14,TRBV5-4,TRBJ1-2,CASSLTGEHYGYTF
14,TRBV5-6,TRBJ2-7,CASSLGLANYEQYF
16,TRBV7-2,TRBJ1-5,CASSLYRTGGNQPQHF
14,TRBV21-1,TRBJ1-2,CASYLYRGPDGYTF
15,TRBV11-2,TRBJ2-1,CASSLSPGFYNEQFF
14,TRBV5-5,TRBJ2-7,CASSSGELQGEQYF
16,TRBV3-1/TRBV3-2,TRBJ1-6,CASSQGSSGANSPLHF
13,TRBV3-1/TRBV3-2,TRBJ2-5,CASSPRGQETQYF
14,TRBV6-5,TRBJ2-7,CASSSTGLGYEQYF
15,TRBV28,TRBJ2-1,CASSKLAGGYNEQFF
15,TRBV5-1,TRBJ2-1,CASRPTSRRNNEQFF
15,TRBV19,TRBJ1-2,CASSISGTGRYGYTF
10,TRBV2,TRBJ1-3,CARREGAIYF
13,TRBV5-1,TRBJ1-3,CASSWQGGNTIYF